This T cell receptor (beta chain) emerged from a study of cytomegalovirus exposure and HLA in healthy donors. J gave up 6 bases and V 6 bases, and 6 bases lay outside the gene matches. This CDR3 has 15 amino acids. Per the germline V gene, CDR1 is LGHNT and CDR2 is FRNRAP. PCR employed 60 Vbeta and 13 Jbeta primers. Clones were read by immunoSEQ multiplex PCR, and TCRdb kept only the in-frame ones, dropping some. The sample contains 170,000 or so clones, roughly 80% of which appear only once. This clonotype was sampled from a man aged 50-60 years in good health and CMV-seronegative. Material: PBMCs. The genes are TRBV12-5 and TRBJ2-2; TRBD1 agrees at 11 bases. For the CDR3, the DNA is TGTGCTAGTGGGTCTGGACAGGGGGCGCCCGGGGAGCTGTTTTTT. Translating gives CASGSGQGAPGELFF.